This T cell receptor (beta chain) was recovered during a study of blood T cell repertoires in COVID-19. J gave up 5 bases and V 6 bases, and 17 bases lay outside the gene matches. CDR1 MNHEY and CDR2 SMNVEV come from the germline V gene (reference sequence). The CDR3 is 19 residues long. Per the original methods: Estimated nucleated cell counts came from reference gene primer amplification. Assay used: immunoSEQ multiplex PCR; TCRdb lists only in-frame clones, some missing. D and trimming were read from the DNA, whereas the V and J calls and clone size are those reported in that table. This sample has about 140,000 clones, with about 83% found just once.

This receptor was obtained from a man aged 45-65 years with acute or convalescent COVID-19. Source material: peripheral blood. V is TRBV27 and J is TRBJ2-3; TRBD2 aligns across 13 bases. The chain's CDR3 is CASRDPWKLAGGPVDTQYF. CDR3 DNA: TGTGCCAGCAGGGACCCCTGGAAACTAGCGGGGGGGCCGGTAGATACGCAGTATTTT.